What follows are 18 T cell receptor beta chains derived from one specimen sequenced in a study of T cell responses to AZD1222 COVID-19 vaccine. Libraries were prepared by immunoSEQ multiplex PCR; TCRdb keeps only in-frame clonotypes and omits some of them. The sample records about 120,000 clones, over 75% being singletons. Sequenced here: peripheral blood, sampled on day 0 of AZD1222 vaccination. The receptor set was obtained from an adult in good health.

This chain links TRBV6-1 with TRBJ1-6; D is unresolved. Germline-derived CDR1 and CDR2 are MNHNS and SASEGT. The CDR3 sequence is 15 residues long. The V gene lost 0 bases and the J gene lost 7 bases, with 10 bases spanning the gap. The DNA for the CDR3 is TGTGCCAGCAGTGAAGCAACGGCGGAGAATTCACCCCTCCACTTT. Encoded protein: CASSEATAENSPLHF.

The chain joins TRBV5-4 to TRBJ2-7; no firm D call. Germline V gene data show CDR1 as SGHNT and CDR2 as YYREEE (reference sequence). The germline V and J ends were trimmed by 1 base and 5 bases, with 13 bases remaining between them. The CDR3 has 14 amino acids. CDR3: CASSLRAGHNEQYF. The CDR3 DNA reads as TGTGCCAGCAGCTTGAGGGCAGGTCACAACGAGCAGTACTTC. The whole variable domain, remainder taken from reference TRBV5-4 and TRBJ2-7, is ETGVTQSPTHLIKTRGQQVTLRCSSQSGHNTVSWYQQALGQGPQFIFQYYREEENGRGNFPPRFSGLQFPNYSSELNVNALELDDSALYLCASSLRAGHNEQYFGPGTRLTVT.

Worth noting for this clone: The sample has other DNA sequences that encode this CDR3 too. The chain recombines TRBV5-1 with TRBJ2-7, with a tentative D call TRBD2 (5 bases). V was trimmed by 5 bases and J by 7 bases, leaving 10 bases between them. The germline CDR1 and CDR2 sequences are SGHRS and YFSETQ. This CDR3 contains 11 residues. The DNA for the CDR3 is TGCGCCAGCAGGGGAGCCAGAGAGCAGTACTTC. As protein: CASRGAREQYF.

The genes are TRBV7-2 and TRBJ2-5; a possible D gene is TRBD2 (6 bases). Germline assignment: CDR1 SGHTA and CDR2 FQGNSA. V was pared by 5 bases and J by 2 bases, with 15 bases between. The CDR3 is 15 amino acids. CDR3 nucleotides: TGTGCCAGCAGCCACCTTGGAGGGTTGCAAGAGACCCAGTACTTC. Residues: CASSHLGGLQETQYF.

The gene calls are TRBV5-1 and TRBJ1-1; a possible D gene is TRBD1 (6 bases). Per germline, CDR1 SGHRS and CDR2 YFSETQ. V lost 7 bases, J lost 4 bases, and 20 bases lay in between. The CDR3 sequence is 15 residues long. As DNA, the CDR3 is TGCGCCAGCTCTCCAGGGGACGCGGGAGGCACTGAAGCTTTCTTT. The encoded protein is CASSPGDAGGTEAFF.

This chain joins TRBV5-4 and TRBJ2-7, with a tentative D call TRBD1 (6 bases). V was trimmed by 0 bases and J by 2 bases, leaving 15 bases between them. CDR3 length: 16 residues. Germline values: CDR1 SGHNT, CDR2 YYREEE (reference sequence). The CDR3 reads CASSLASGHNPYEQYF. In DNA, the CDR3 is TGTGCCAGCAGCTTGGCCTCGGGACATAACCCCTACGAGCAGTACTTC.

This chain links TRBV5-1 with TRBJ2-7; D is ambiguous. Germline V lookup: CDR1 SGHRS, CDR2 YFSETQ. The V end lost 0 bases, the J end lost 5 bases, and 12 bases lay between the germline ends. This CDR3 region has 14 residues. This chain's CDR3 is CASSLVVGLDEQYF. The DNA for the CDR3 is TGCGCCAGCAGCTTGGTCGTGGGTCTGGACGAGCAGTACTTC. The full variable domain, with the rest looked up from reference TRBV5-1 and TRBJ2-7, is KAGVTQTPRYLIKTRGQQVTLSCSPISGHRSVSWYQQTPGQGLQFLFEYFSETQRNKGNFPGRFSGRQFSNSRSEMNVSTLELGDSALYLCASSLVVGLDEQYFGPGTRLTVT.

The chain couples TRBV6-2 or TRBV6-3 to TRBJ1-1; D is ambiguous. This CDR3 region has 13 residues. V lost 2 bases and J 4 bases, leaving 8 bases between the germline ends. Germline CDR1 MNHEY, CDR2 SVGEGT. The CDR3 DNA sequence: TGTGCCAGCAGTTACATGGAGGTCACTGAAGCTTTCTTT. Residues: CASSYMEVTEAFF.

The rearrangement links TRBV9 to TRBJ2-3; D is possibly TRBD2 (6 bases). From germline, CDR1 is SGDLS and CDR2 YYNGEE. V was cut by 4 bases and J by 4 bases, with 19 bases left in between. The CDR3 is 16 amino acids. CDR3 nucleotide sequence: TGTGCCAGCAGCACTTTCTTTCATGGAGGGGCAGATACGCAGTATTTT. It codes for CASSTFFHGGADTQYF.

The V and J genes are TRBV6-6 and TRBJ1-5; D gene unclear. Trimming removed 2 bases at V and 3 bases at J, with 8 bases between. From germline, CDR1 is MNHNY and CDR2 SVGAGI (reference sequence). This CDR3 region has 14 residues. The CDR3 DNA follows: TGTGCCAGCAGTTACCCCGACATCAATCAGCCCCAGCATTTT. As protein: CASSYPDINQPQHF.

The chain carries TRBV7-3 and TRBJ2-7; 7 nucleotides align to TRBD1. This CDR3 has 15 residues. Germline V CDR1 and CDR2: SGHTA, FQGTGA. The V gene end was trimmed by 1 base and the J gene end by 3 bases; junction bases not matched to a gene: 6. CDR3 nucleotides: TGTGCCAGCAGCTTAAGGCCGGGGACAGTCTACGAGCAGTACTTC. It specifies CASSLRPGTVYEQYF. Full variable domain (remainder filled in from reference TRBV7-3 and TRBJ2-7): GAGVSQTPSNKVTEKGKYVELRCDPISGHTALYWYRQSLGQGPEFLIYFQGTGAADDSGLPNDRFFAVRPEGSVSTLKIQRTERGDSAVYLCASSLRPGTVYEQYFGPGTRLTVT.

The CDR3 coding sequence is TGTGCCAGCGGGGACAGCCACACCTATGGCTACACCTTC. Its translation is CASGDSHTYGYTF. This chain joins TRBV5-6 and TRBJ1-2; 7 bases are shared with TRBD1. The germline gives CDR1 SGHDT, CDR2 YYEEEE. V gave up 7 bases and J gave up 4 bases; unmatched junction bases: 7. The CDR3 is made up of 13 amino acids.

The gene calls are TRBV11-2 and TRBJ1-3; 7 bases agree with TRBD1. The germline V gene has CDR1 SGHAT and CDR2 FQNNGV. This CDR3 region has 17 residues. After removal of 5 bases from V and 0 bases from J, the junction contained 10 bases not matched to a gene. The CDR3: CASSPRTGTFSGNTIYF. The CDR3 DNA is TGTGCCAGCAGCCCGAGGACAGGAACGTTCTCTGGAAACACCATATATTTT.

The V call is TRBV9, the J call TRBJ1-6; 8 bases align to TRBD1. V gave up 4 bases and J gave up 5 bases; unmatched junction bases: 5. Germline V gene data show CDR1 as SGDLS and CDR2 as YYNGEE. There are 15 residues in the CDR3. The CDR3: CASSSGQENNSPLHF. CDR3 bases: TGTGCCAGCAGCTCGGGACAGGAAAATAATTCACCCCTCCACTTT.

The rearrangement joins TRBV19 to TRBJ2-7, with D possibly matching TRBD2 (6 bases). The V end lost 5 bases, the J end lost 6 bases, and 17 bases lay between the germline ends. Per germline, CDR1 LNHDA and CDR2 SQIVND (reference sequence). The CDR3 is 14 amino acids. The CDR3 nucleotides read TGTGCCAGTAGTCGGGCGGCGGGGCAGGGCGAGCAGTACTTC. Translation gives CASSRAAGQGEQYF.

This chain connects TRBV23-1 to TRBJ1-1; 9 bases fit TRBD1. TRBV23-1 is an open reading frame whose function is uncertain. The CDR3 spans 16 residues. V shed 2 bases and J 1 base; nucleotides not matched to a gene: 5. CDR3 bases: TGCGCCAGCAGTCAAACAGGGGGCGTGGGGAACACTGAAGCTTTCTTT. As protein: CASSQTGGVGNTEAFF.

The chain recombines TRBV6-5 with TRBJ1-4; maybe TRBD1 (5 bases). V lost 7 bases and J lost 4, with 13 bases in between. Germline V gives CDR1 MNHEY, CDR2 SVGAGI. The CDR3 sequence is 14 residues long. The CDR3 DNA reads as TGTGCCAGCAAAGAAGGAGGGGATAATGAAAAACTGTTTTTT. It codes for CASKEGGDNEKLFF.

The genes are TRBV2 and TRBJ1-2; D uncertain. Trimming removed 6 bases at V and 4 bases at J, with 12 bases between. CDR3 length: 13 residues. Germline-derived CDR1 and CDR2 are SNHLY and FYNNEI. The CDR3 here is CASRGSLLYGYTF. CDR3 coding DNA: TGTGCCAGCAGGGGGAGCCTTCTCTATGGCTACACCTTC.